Below, one TCR beta chain is given with its context. The sample originates from a study of shared clonotypes between healthy human individuals. Germline lookup yields CDR1 LGHNA and CDR2 YSLEER. V lost 4 bases and J lost 6, with 18 bases in between. The CDR3 has 16 amino acids. The table came from immunoSEQ multiplex PCR; TCRdb's copy has only in-frame clones and leaves some out. This table holds around 2.3 million clones, almost 96% found once. The chain is built from TRBV4-3 and TRBJ2-2, with D tentatively TRBD1 (5 bases). The receptor comes from a man younger than 35 in good health. The specimen sequenced was naive CD4+ T cells sorted from blood. Subset here: CD45RA+ positively selected. The CDR3 DNA sequence: TGCGCCAGCAGCCTAGAACCCCCCGGACAATCCGGGGAGCTGTTTTTT. It encodes CASSLEPPGQSGELFF.